Below, 3 T cell receptor beta chains from the same sample are listed, as sequenced in a study of STAT5B mutations in CD4+ large granular lymphocyte leukemia (dated 2022 in TCRdb). Libraries came from the immunoSEQ multiplex PCR assay. TCRdb limited this immuneACCESS table to in-frame rearrangements with V and J called. A share of clones is missing; checked studies link under half to unresolved V genes, and the rest is unexplained. This sample comprises roughly 21,000 clones, around 75% of them detected only once. In total, the top ten clones hold about 4% of the sample. The sequencing input was CD4+ T cells from blood buffy coats. These receptors were taken from a human donor in good health.

The gene calls are TRBV5-4 and TRBJ2-6, with 9 bases matching TRBD1. CDR1 SGHNT and CDR2 YYREEE come from the germline V gene (reference sequence). Trimming at V came to 10 bases and at J to 2 bases, leaving 13 bases not matched to a gene. The CDR3 totals 17 residues. The CDR3 protein is CAGGQTGGLPGANVLTF. DNA for the CDR3: TGTGCCGGGGGCCAGACAGGGGGGCTGCCTGGGGCCAACGTCCTGACTTTC.

This clone was observed once. The V call is TRBV29-1, the J call TRBJ2-7; 10 bases are shared with TRBD2. CDR1 is SQVTM, CDR2 ANQGSEA, per germline. The CDR3 contains 15 residues. The ends lost 0 bases at V and 5 bases at J; junction bases unmatched: 7. For the CDR3, the DNA is TGCAGCGTTGAAGATCCGCTAGCGGGAGTTCACGAGCAGTACTTC. Amino acid sequence: CSVEDPLAGVHEQYF.

This chain uses TRBV18 with TRBJ2-1, with D possibly being TRBD2 (5 bases). Germline CDR1 and CDR2: KGHSH and LQKENI. V lost 4 bases and J lost 9, with 13 bases in between. This CDR3 has 13 amino acids. The CDR3 loop is CASSRGWETEQFF. DNA for the CDR3: TGTGCCAGCTCACGCGGCTGGGAGACTGAGCAGTTCTTC.